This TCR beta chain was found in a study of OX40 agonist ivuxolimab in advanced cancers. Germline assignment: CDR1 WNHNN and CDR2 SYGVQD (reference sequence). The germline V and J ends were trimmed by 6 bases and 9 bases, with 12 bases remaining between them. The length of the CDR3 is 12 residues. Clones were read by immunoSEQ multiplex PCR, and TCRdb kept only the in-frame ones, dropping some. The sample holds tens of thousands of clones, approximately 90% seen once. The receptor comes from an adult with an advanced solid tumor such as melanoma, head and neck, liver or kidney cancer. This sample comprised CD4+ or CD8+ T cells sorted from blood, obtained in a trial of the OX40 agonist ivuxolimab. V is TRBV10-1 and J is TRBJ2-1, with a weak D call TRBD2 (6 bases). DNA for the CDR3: TGCGCCAGCAGCGGGGGATTCGGTGAGCAGTTCTTC. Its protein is CASSGGFGEQFF.